What follows are 31 T cell receptor beta chains derived from one specimen sequenced in a study of CD8 T cells in ankylosing spondylitis. MiXCR, applied by TCRdb to the 5' RACE reads, yields one record per CDR3 protein. The sample includes roughly 230,000 distinct CDR3 sequences, roughly a tenth of them seen just once. Sequenced sample: blood, either unsorted or a sorted T cell fraction (not recorded which). These receptor sequences come from a male donor with ankylosing spondylitis or in good health (not recorded which).

This clonotype was recorded many times. The chain has TRBV9 and TRBJ2-6; 7 nucleotides agree with TRBD1. V dropped 3 bases and J dropped 0; count of bases not matched to a gene: 3. Germline values: CDR1 SGDLS, CDR2 YYNGEE. This CDR3 has 16 residues. CDR3 residues: CASSDDRDSGANVLTF. The CDR3 DNA reads TGTGCCAGCAGCGATGACAGGGACTCTGGGGCCAACGTCCTGACTTTC. The variable domain in full, with the rest retrieved from reference TRBV9 and TRBJ2-6, is DSGVTQTPKHLITATGQRVTLRCSPRSGDLSVYWYQQSLDQGLQFLIQYYNGEERAKGNILERFSAQQFPDLHSELNLSSLELGDSALYFCASSDDRDSGANVLTFGAGSRLTVL.

In the case of this clonotype: The junction shows a germline mismatch at one end, possibly a read error. The V call is TRBV7-9, the J call TRBJ1-1; TRBD1 might be the D (5 bases). The CDR3 totals 13 residues. CDR1 and CDR2 from the germline V gene are SEHNR and FQNEAQ (reference sequence). Written as DNA, the CDR3 is TGTACCAGCAACTTAGGGGCCCACACTGAAGCTTTCTTT. It yields the protein CTSNLGAHTEAFF.

This clonotype has a count of ten or more. The chain carries TRBV7-2 and TRBJ2-2; 7 bases match TRBD1. Germline lookup yields CDR1 SGHTA and CDR2 FQGNSA. This CDR3 comprises 13 residues. With 5 bases clipped from V and 5 bases from J, the junction kept 2 bases outside the gene matches. In DNA, the CDR3 is TGTGCCAGCAGCCCGACAGGGACCGGGGAGCTGTTTTTT. This sequence encodes CASSPTGTGELFF.

As for this clonotype: Because it lacks the conserved phenylalanine or tryptophan at the end, this CDR3 is likely a read error. V and J are TRBV19 and TRBJ1-5; D perhaps matches TRBD1 (6 bases). The germline CDR1 and CDR2 sequences are LNHDA and SQIVND (reference sequence). V was pared by 0 bases and J by 6 bases, with 12 bases between. The CDR3 covers 15 residues. The chain's CDR3 is CASSIEGGLSQPQHL. The CDR3 region has the DNA TGTGCCAGTAGTATAGAGGGGGGGCTCAGTCAGCCCCAGCATCTT.

This clonotype was recorded many times. The rearrangement joins TRBV18 to TRBJ2-1, with D uncertain. This CDR3 has 14 residues. The germline V gene encodes CDR1 KGHSH and CDR2 LQKENI. Trimming cost V 1 base and J 5 bases, with 9 bases left between them. CDR3 sequence (DNA): TGTGCCAGCTCACCACAGGCGACCCACAATGAGCAGTTCTTC. Translation gives CASSPQATHNEQFF.

The chain employs TRBV10-1 and TRBJ2-1, with D possibly being TRBD2 (6 bases). There are 16 residues in the CDR3. Germline loops: CDR1 WNHNN, CDR2 SYGVQD (reference sequence). V was shortened by 7 bases and J by 0 bases, with 16 bases between the two germline ends. This CDR3 is CASTPMEGSSYNEQFF. In DNA, the CDR3 is TGCGCCAGCACCCCGATGGAGGGGAGCTCCTACAATGAGCAGTTCTTC.

This clonotype appeared many times. The V and J genes are TRBV12-3 or TRBV12-4 and TRBJ2-3, with TRBD1 as a possible D gene (6 bases). V lost 2 bases to trimming and J lost 1 base, with 10 bases between them. This CDR3 is built from 15 residues. Here the CDR3 reads CASSLSGQRTDTQYF. The CDR3 nucleotides read TGTGCCAGCAGTTTATCAGGACAGCGCACAGATACGCAGTATTTT.

This clonotype was detected many times. The J gene is TRBJ1-1, the V gene TRBV20-1; no reliable D call. V shed 2 bases and J shed 0 bases, with 13 bases lying between them. This CDR3 has 15 amino acids. Germline V gene data show CDR1 as DFQATT and CDR2 as SNEGSKA (reference sequence). The DNA of the CDR3 is TGCAGTGCTAGATTGCCAAGGGTAATGAACACTGAAGCTTTCTTT. Protein: CSARLPRVMNTEAFF.

This rearrangement joins TRBV7-9 to TRBJ2-5; D is possibly TRBD2 (6 bases). V was trimmed by 6 bases and J by 3 bases, leaving 8 bases between them. The CDR3 spans 12 residues. CDR1 and CDR2 from the germline V gene are SEHNR and FQNEAQ (reference sequence). The CDR3 coding sequence is TGTGCCAGCAGGACGGGAGAAGAGACCCAGTACTTC. Protein product: CASRTGEETQYF.

The chain couples TRBV29-1 to TRBJ2-1, with TRBD1 matching over 7 bases. The junction had 11 bases not matched to a gene; V was cut back by 6 bases and J by 12 bases. The CDR3 runs 12 residues. The germline CDR1 and CDR2 sequences are SQVTM and ANQGSEA. In nucleotides, the CDR3 is TGCAGCGTCGAACCGACAGGGTGGGGGCAGTTCTTC. Translated: CSVEPTGWGQFF.

At least ten counts were recorded for this clonotype. This chain uses TRBV6-1 with TRBJ1-1; weak D call: TRBD1 (5 bases). CDR1 is MNHNS, CDR2 SASEGT, per germline. Trimming cost V 7 bases and J 4 bases, with 16 bases left between them. The CDR3 runs to 14 residues. CDR3 in DNA: TGTGCCAGCACCCCCGAGGGGCGGGTCACTGAAGCTTTCTTT. The encoded protein is CASTPEGRVTEAFF.

This clonotype was detected many times. The CDR3 nucleotides are TGCAGTGCTAGAGCCGCCGAAAACTATGGCTACACCTTC. It specifies CSARAAENYGYTF. This rearrangement joins TRBV20-1 to TRBJ1-2; D ambiguous. V gave up 1 base and J gave up 2 bases, with 8 bases separating them. Germline V gene lookup returns CDR1 DFQATT and CDR2 SNEGSKA (reference sequence). This CDR3 is 13 amino acids long.

The V gene is TRBV12-5, the J gene TRBJ1-1; unclear D gene. CDR3 size: 14 residues. The germline gives CDR1 LGHNT, CDR2 FRNRAP. V was cut by 2 bases and J by 1 base, with 8 bases left in between. The CDR3 DNA sequence: TGTGCTAGTGGTTTGAACCATGAGAACACTGAAGCTTTCTTT. Translation: CASGLNHENTEAFF.

This clonotype was seen many times. The chain is built from TRBV24-1 and TRBJ2-3; TRBD2 matches 7 bases. This CDR3 is 18 amino acids long. V lost 4 bases to trimming and J lost 1 base; unmatched junction nucleotides: 13. Germline V CDR1 and CDR2: KGHDR, SFDVKD. The DNA for the CDR3 is TGTGCCACCAGTGACTACGGGGGAGGGGTGTCTGGCACAGATACGCAGTATTTT. Its protein is CATSDYGGGVSGTDTQYF.

This clonotype was seen only a few times. This chain connects TRBV10-2 to TRBJ1-5; D is unclear. Germline CDR1 reads WSHSY; CDR2 reads SAAADI. V was clipped by 2 bases and J by 9 bases, with 11 bases between them. The CDR3 contains 13 residues. The chain's CDR3 is CASSESGAGPQHF. In DNA form, the CDR3 reads TGCGCCAGCAGTGAGAGTGGAGCAGGGCCCCAGCATTTT.

This clonotype showed up many times. The chain links TRBV20-1 to TRBJ2-5, with 7 positions matching TRBD1. CDR3 size: 12 residues. Trimming removed 5 bases from V and 3 bases from J; junction bases left unmatched: 3. CDR1 is DFQATT and CDR2 is SNEGSKA in the germline V gene (reference sequence). The CDR3 reads CSAYDREETQYF. CDR3 nucleotide sequence: TGCAGTGCTTACGACAGGGAAGAGACCCAGTACTTC.

This chain links TRBV20-1 with TRBJ2-7; TRBD2 matches at 16 bases. Germline V gives CDR1 DFQATT, CDR2 SNEGSKA (reference sequence). The CDR3 covers 15 residues. V was clipped by 5 bases and J by 4 bases; unmatched bases: 5. In DNA, the CDR3 is TGCAGTGCTGCCGCGGGACTAGCGGGAGGGTACGAGCAGTACTTC. This gives the protein CSAAAGLAGGYEQYF.

This clonotype was recorded many times. The chain is built from TRBV30 and TRBJ2-2; TRBD2 matches 12 bases. Germline trimming cut 3 bases from V and 5 bases from J; bases unmatched to any gene: 1. The CDR3 loop spans 14 amino acids. Germline V lookup: CDR1 GTSNPN, CDR2 SVGIG (reference sequence). Here the CDR3 DNA reads TGTGCCTGGAGCGGACTAGCGGGAACCGGGGAGCTGTTTTTT. It is translated as CAWSGLAGTGELFF.

The chain carries TRBV7-9 and TRBJ1-4; D might be TRBD1 (6 bases). V lost 0 bases and J lost 8, with 10 bases in between. This CDR3 region has 14 residues. Germline loops: CDR1 SEHNR, CDR2 FQNEAQ (reference sequence). The CDR3 here is CASSLAGGWEKLFF. The CDR3 nucleotides are TGTGCCAGCAGCTTAGCGGGGGGCTGGGAAAAACTGTTTTTT.

This clonotype came up many times. The V call is TRBV10-3, the J call TRBJ2-3; possibly TRBD2 for D (5 bases). Trimming removed 3 bases at V and 5 bases at J, with 18 bases between. CDR1 is ENHRY, CDR2 SYGVKD, per germline. CDR3 length: 16 amino acids. Here the CDR3 reads CAISDHLVGDGDTQYF. The CDR3 region has the DNA TGTGCCATCAGTGACCATCTTGTGGGAGACGGAGATACGCAGTATTTT.

This clonotype was found many times. The V and J genes are TRBV2 and TRBJ1-1; D uncertain. Germline V lookup: CDR1 SNHLY, CDR2 FYNNEI. The V gene lost 3 bases and the J gene lost 7 bases, with 9 bases spanning the gap. The CDR3 length is 12 residues. This CDR3 is CASSDLRNEAFF. The CDR3 bases are TGTGCCAGCAGTGATCTAAGAAATGAAGCTTTCTTT.

There are a few counts of this clonotype. The V call is TRBV7-2, the J call TRBJ1-4; a possible D gene is TRBD1 (6 bases). V was pared by 5 bases and J by 8 bases, with 18 bases between. Per germline, CDR1 SGHTA and CDR2 FQGNSA. The CDR3 contains 15 residues. The CDR3 sequence is CASSPPGAGVEKLFF. The DNA for the CDR3 is TGTGCCAGCAGCCCCCCGGGGGCAGGGGTAGAAAAACTGTTTTTT.

This clonotype has at least ten counts. The chain links TRBV10-3 to TRBJ1-4; the D gene is possibly TRBD1 (6 bases). CDR1 is ENHRY, CDR2 SYGVKD, per germline. V lost 4 bases and J 5 bases, leaving 11 bases between the germline ends. The CDR3 is 14 amino acids. This chain's CDR3 is CAISVDSKNEKLFF. CDR3 coding DNA: TGTGCCATCAGTGTGGACAGTAAAAATGAAAAACTGTTTTTT.

V gene TRBV5-1 combines with J gene TRBJ2-1; 7 bases agree with TRBD1. V was pared by 3 bases and J by 2 bases, with 5 bases of the junction left unmatched. The CDR3 runs to 15 residues. Per germline, CDR1 SGHRS and CDR2 YFSETQ. This CDR3 is CASSSTGTTYNEQFF. The CDR3 DNA sequence: TGCGCCAGCAGCTCGACAGGGACCACCTACAATGAGCAGTTCTTC.

The sample holds many counts of this clonotype. The chain joins TRBV20-1 to TRBJ1-2; D might be TRBD1 (6 bases). CDR1 is DFQATT and CDR2 is SNEGSKA in the germline V gene (reference sequence). CDR3 size: 12 residues. Trimming took 5 bases from V and 8 from J, leaving 15 bases between them. CDR3 region: CSASRQAEGYTF. The CDR3 region has the DNA TGCAGTGCTTCCCGACAGGCTGAGGGCTACACCTTC.

The sample holds many counts of this clonotype. The V gene is TRBV27, the J gene TRBJ2-5; 10 bases are shared with TRBD2. This CDR3 has 14 amino acids. The J segment lost 3 bases and the V segment lost 6 bases, leaving 4 bases of the junction unmatched. Germline assignment: CDR1 MNHEY and CDR2 SMNVEV (reference sequence). CDR3 sequence: CASSTLAGKETQYF. The CDR3, as DNA: TGTGCCAGCAGCACACTAGCGGGGAAAGAGACCCAGTACTTC.

This clonotype was seen repeatedly, ten times or more. The rearrangement uses TRBV10-3 and TRBJ2-3, with D perhaps TRBD2 (5 bases). The length of the CDR3 is 13 residues. The ends were cut back, 2 bases at V and 5 bases at J, with 8 bases in the middle. Germline V gene data show CDR1 as ENHRY and CDR2 as SYGVKD. CDR3 sequence reads: CAISEPGRDTQYF. CDR3 bases: TGTGCCATCAGTGAGCCGGGGAGAGATACGCAGTATTTT.

This clonotype has at least ten counts. This chain uses TRBV29-1 with TRBJ2-1; D is unclear. The CDR3 has 10 residues. The germline V gene encodes CDR1 SQVTM and CDR2 ANQGSEA. The V gene lost 4 bases and the J gene lost 7 bases, with 5 bases spanning the gap. The CDR3 sequence: CSVGQNEQFF. The DNA for the CDR3 is TGCAGCGTTGGCCAGAATGAGCAGTTCTTC.

Of note for this clonotype: This may stem from a read error, because a much larger clone lies one nucleotide away. The V and J genes are TRBV2 and TRBJ2-5, with 9 positions matching TRBD1. Germline V gene sequence: CDR1 SNHLY, CDR2 FYNNEI. CDR3 length: 15 amino acids. The CDR3 reads CVITSIQGAEETQYF. The CDR3, as DNA: TGTGTCATCACGTCCATACAGGGGGCGGAGGAGACCCAGTACTTC.

This clonotype was observed many times. The chain couples TRBV19 to TRBJ2-2, with TRBD1 matching over 9 bases. Unmatched junction bases numbered 3, after V lost 7 bases and J lost 3 bases. The CDR3 runs to 14 residues. Germline CDR1 reads LNHDA; CDR2 reads SQIVND (reference sequence). For the CDR3, the DNA is TGTGCCAGTAACAGACAGGGGGACACCGGGGAGCTGTTTTTT. As protein: CASNRQGDTGELFF.

V and J are TRBV7-2 and TRBJ1-1; 10 bases are shared with TRBD1. CDR1 is SGHTA and CDR2 is FQGNSA in the germline V gene. With 4 bases clipped from V and 0 bases from J, the junction kept 2 bases outside the gene matches. CDR3 size: 15 residues. The CDR3 reads CASSWTGGMNTEAFF. The CDR3 region has the DNA TGTGCCAGCAGCTGGACAGGGGGGATGAACACTGAAGCTTTCTTT.